This TCR beta chain was found in a study of PD-1 blockade in classical Hodgkin lymphoma. Clones were read by immunoSEQ multiplex PCR, and TCRdb kept only the in-frame ones, dropping some. Among 25,000 to 35,000 clones listed, about 88% were seen once. The CDR3 is 13 amino acids. The germline V gene encodes CDR1 LNHDA and CDR2 SQIVND (reference sequence). J was trimmed by 4 bases and V by 6 bases; bases with no gene match: 3. Study-wide results and limits: Causes of the repertoire differences remain undefined, possibly disease activity or prior therapy. As was reported, newly diagnosed patients showed lower baseline TCR diversity than healthy donors did.

Concerning this clone itself: Its specificity is not known.

Sample time point: newly diagnosed, previously untreated cHL patient sample. Thawed PBMCs were the source of CD4+ T cells, purified by magnetic negative selection. For comparison, PBMCs from newly diagnosed, untreated classical Hodgkin lymphoma were used. The chain recombines TRBV19 with TRBJ1-5; the match to TRBD1 covers 7 bases. This sequence originates from a human donor with classical Hodgkin lymphoma. What was sequenced was CD4+ T cells from blood. CDR3 DNA: TGTGCCAGTAGCCGGGACAGTAATCAGCCCCAGCATTTT. This codes for CASSRDSNQPQHF.